This TCR beta chain was sequenced for a study of control samples from healthy donors and cancer patients. The CDR3 has 17 residues. V trimming: 2 bases; J trimming: 9 bases; junction bases outside the gene matches: 7. Germline CDR1 and CDR2: MGHRA and YSYEKL. Some clones are missing from TCRdb's copy, which holds only in-frame ones; the method was immunoSEQ multiplex PCR. The sample carries 30,000 to 40,000 clones, around 86% recorded once. The sequenced sample was PBMCs. The chain couples TRBV4-1 to TRBJ2-1; TRBD2 agrees at 16 bases. This sequence was found in a woman in her 40s with lung cancer. This CDR3 is CASSQFAGTSGGGEQFF. The CDR3 bases are TGCGCCAGCAGCCAATTCGCCGGGACTAGCGGGGGGGGTGAGCAGTTCTTC.